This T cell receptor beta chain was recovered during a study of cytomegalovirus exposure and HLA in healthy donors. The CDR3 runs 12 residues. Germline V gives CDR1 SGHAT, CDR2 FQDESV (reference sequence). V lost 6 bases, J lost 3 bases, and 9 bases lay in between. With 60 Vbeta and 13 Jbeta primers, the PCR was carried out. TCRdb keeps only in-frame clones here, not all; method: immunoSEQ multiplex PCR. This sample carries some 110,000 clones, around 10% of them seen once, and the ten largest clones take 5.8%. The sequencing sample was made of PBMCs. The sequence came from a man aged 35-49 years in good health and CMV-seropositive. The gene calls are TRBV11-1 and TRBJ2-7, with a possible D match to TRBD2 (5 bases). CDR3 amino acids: CASRLLGYEQYF. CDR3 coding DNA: TGTGCCAGCAGATTACTAGGCTACGAGCAGTACTTC.